One TCR beta chain is described in this entry. The antigen is undetermined. Genes and germline come from the mouse. The missing CDR3 end, 4 residues past where the read stops, is filled in from the germline J gene. These data come from a study of CD8+ T cells in alopecia areata. It was cDNA, reverse transcribed from extracted RNA, that served as the sequencing template. Repertoires were generated with immunoSEQ multiplex PCR, while TCRdb's copy carries only in-frame clones and drops some. The sample was found to contain 15,000 to 20,000 clones, and every one recurs. Study-level results: Lesional tissue from the scalp (especially in alopecia totalis/universalis) showed higher clonality than normal scalp.

Germline CDR1 is GKSSPN and CDR2 is SITVG. This CDR3 has 14 amino acids. The pooled cutaneous lymph node cells were sorted using several markers (CD4, CD8alpha, NKG2D, NKG2ACE and others). The V gene is TRBV31, the J gene TRBJ2-4, with 10 bases matching TRBD2. This TCR came from a C3H/HeJ mouse with alopecia areata. Strain haplotype at MHC: H2-k. Sequencing was carried out using CD8+ T cells sorted from a lymph node. CDR3 residues: CAWSLDWGENTLYF. CDR3 bases read: TGTGCCTGGAGTCTAGACTGGGGGGAAAAC.